This T cell receptor beta chain was sequenced during a study of breast tumors, draining lymph nodes, adjacent tissues. General observations from the study: Findings are consistent with lymph node origin and intratumoral expansion of most tumor T cells.

TCRdb called the multiplex PCR reads again in MiXCR, with one record for every CDR3 protein. The data contain 150,000 to 250,000 distinct CDR3 sequences, around a third of them seen just once; the ten biggest clones take up 4.3%. Samples came from axillary lymph nodes draining the breast cancer. In this sample, this clonotype turned up many times. Its antigen is as yet unknown. CDR1 is DFQATT and CDR2 is SNEGSKA in the germline V gene (reference sequence). This CDR3 region has 16 residues. Trimming took 1 base from V and 0 from J, leaving 13 bases between them. The rearrangement joins TRBV20-1 to TRBJ2-1; D may be TRBD2 (5 bases). The source material was axillary lymph node tissue. This sequence originates from a female donor with breast cancer. Some clones in this sample may be carry-over from other donors' samples. CDR3 nucleotide sequence: TGCAGTGCTAGAGTCCGGCGGGCTAGCTCCTACAATGAGCAGTTCTTC. Its translation is CSARVRRASSYNEQFF.